A selection of T cell receptor beta chains follows, all from one sample in a study of regulatory T cells. Assay: immunoSEQ multiplex PCR; the TCRdb copy retains only in-frame clones and omits some. This sample yields about 6,100 clones, of which roughly four fifths are seen a single time; 30% to 35% belongs to the top ten. The material sequenced was CD8+ T cells sorted from blood. The receptors shown here come from a child between 5 and 17 years old with CD3G deficiency. CDR3s include the opening cysteine and the closing phenylalanine or tryptophan. Fields, in order: J gene, clone size, D gene, V gene, CDR3 DNA, CDR3 protein. The D gene is left open where the match is weak. For some rows the clone size is stated as once, few or many, or as a class when expanded; others skip it.

J: TRBJ1-1; size: -; D: -; V: TRBV5-1; DNA: TGCGCCAGCAGCTTGCAAGGCTACACTGAAGCTTTCTTT; CDR3: CASSLQGYTEAFF
J: TRBJ2-3; size: -; D: -; V: TRBV19; DNA: TGTGCCAGTAGTATGGAGCTAAACACAGATACGCAGTATTTT; CDR3: CASSMELNTDTQYF
J: TRBJ2-3; size: -; D: -; V: TRBV7-9; DNA: TGTGCCAGCAGCCCCAACACAGGCACCGGCACAGATACGCAGTATTTT; CDR3: CASSPNTGTGTDTQYF
J: TRBJ1-1; size: once; D: TRBD1; V: TRBV20-1; DNA: TGCAGTGCTCCTATACAGGGGAAAGCTTTCTTT; CDR3: CSAPIQGKAFF
J: TRBJ2-7; size: -; D: TRBD2; V: TRBV6-6; DNA: TGTGCCAGTAGCGGGACTGGCTACGAGCAGTACTTC; CDR3: CASSGTGYEQYF
J: TRBJ2-7; size: -; D: TRBD2; V: TRBV7-8; DNA: TGTGCCAGCAGCTTAGGGAGCGGGAGCTCCTACGAGCAGTACTTC; CDR3: CASSLGSGSSYEQYF
J: TRBJ2-7; size: few; D: -; V: TRBV28; DNA: TGTGCCAGCAGTCCCGGGACTGGATCCTACGAGCAGTACTTC; CDR3: CASSPGTGSYEQYF
J: TRBJ1-1; size: -; D: -; V: TRBV19; DNA: TGTGCCAGTAGTAACCAGCGGAACGAAGCTTTCTTT; CDR3: CASSNQRNEAFF
J: TRBJ2-7; size: -; D: -; V: TRBV28; DNA: TGTGCCAGCAGTGGATCCGGGACTCCTAAGTACGAGCAGTACTTC; CDR3: CASSGSGTPKYEQYF
J: TRBJ2-7; size: -; D: TRBD2; V: TRBV7-8; DNA: TGTGCCAGCAGCTTAGAGGCTAGCGGGTACGAGCAGTACTTC; CDR3: CASSLEASGYEQYF
J: TRBJ2-3; size: -; D: -; V: TRBV19; DNA: TGTGCCAGTAGTACAGGGGCCGCGCAGTATTTT; CDR3: CASSTGAAQYF
J: TRBJ1-1; size: -; D: -; V: TRBV28; DNA: TGTGCCAGCAGCACCCAAGGACGGTGGAACACTGAAGCTTTCTTT; CDR3: CASSTQGRWNTEAFF
J: TRBJ1-5; size: -; D: -; V: TRBV28; DNA: TGTGCCAGCAGTTTGACAGGCTTCAATCAGCCCCAGCATTTT; CDR3: CASSLTGFNQPQHF
J: TRBJ2-1; size: -; D: -; V: TRBV7-8; DNA: TGTGCCAGCAGCTTCTCCCTATCCTACAATGAGCAGTTCTTC; CDR3: CASSFSLSYNEQFF
J: TRBJ2-7; size: -; D: -; V: TRBV7-5; DNA: TGTGCCAGAAGCTTAAGGCGGGAGGGCCTAGACGAGCAGTACTTC; CDR3: CARSLRREGLDEQYF
J: TRBJ2-1; size: -; D: -; V: TRBV6-1; DNA: TGTGCCAGCAGTGAAAAGTGGAGGAATGAGCAGTTCTTC; CDR3: CASSEKWRNEQFF
J: TRBJ2-1; size: -; D: TRBD2; V: TRBV7-8; DNA: TGTGCCAGCAGCCCTAGCGGGAGGTACAATGAGCAGTTCTTC; CDR3: CASSPSGRYNEQFF
J: TRBJ1-1; size: -; D: -; V: TRBV19; DNA: TGTGCCAGTAGTCTAACGGAGAACACTGAAGCTTTCTTT; CDR3: CASSLTENTEAFF
J: TRBJ1-1; size: -; D: -; V: TRBV11-2; DNA: TGTGCCAGCAGCTTAGCGGGGTCTGAAGCTTTCTTT; CDR3: CASSLAGSEAFF
J: TRBJ2-7; size: once; D: TRBD2; V: TRBV6-1; DNA: TGTGCCAGCCAGGAGGGAGGGACTTACTACGAGCAGTACTTC; CDR3: CASQEGGTYYEQYF
J: TRBJ2-7; size: -; D: -; V: TRBV6-1; DNA: TGTGCCAGCCAAAGGGCGGGCTCCTTGGTAGCCGAGCAGTACTTC; CDR3: CASQRAGSLVAEQYF
J: TRBJ2-3; size: -; D: -; V: TRBV28; DNA: TGTGCCAGCAGTTTTACCGGGGCCAGCACAGATACGCAGTATTTT; CDR3: CASSFTGASTDTQYF
J: TRBJ2-2; size: once; D: TRBD2; V: TRBV7-6; DNA: TGTGCCAGCAGCTTAGTAGCGGGAGTCACCGGGGAGCTGTTTTTT; CDR3: CASSLVAGVTGELFF
J: TRBJ2-1; size: -; D: -; V: TRBV4-2; DNA: TGTGCCAGCAGCTTCTCAAAGGAGCAGTTCTTC; CDR3: CASSFSKEQFF
J: TRBJ2-7; size: -; D: -; V: TRBV6-1; DNA: TGTGCCAGCAGTGAAGCACCCGCCTACGAGCAGTACTTC; CDR3: CASSEAPAYEQYF
J: TRBJ2-7; size: -; D: -; V: TRBV28; DNA: TGTGCCAGCAGTGACACCGGTTACAACGAGCAGTACTTC; CDR3: CASSDTGYNEQYF
J: TRBJ2-7; size: -; D: -; V: TRBV7-9; DNA: TGTGCCAGCAGCGCAGGGGCAGGGGCCACCTACGAGCAGTACTTC; CDR3: CASSAGAGATYEQYF
J: TRBJ2-3; size: few; D: -; V: TRBV9; DNA: TGTGCCAGCAGCGCCTTAGGTGCCGATACGCAGTATTTT; CDR3: CASSALGADTQYF
J: TRBJ1-2; size: few; D: -; V: TRBV10-2; DNA: TGCGCCAGCAGTGATGGTCCGGGGGCAAATGGCTACACCTTC; CDR3: CASSDGPGANGYTF
J: TRBJ1-5; size: -; D: -; V: TRBV6-1; DNA: TGTGCCAGCAGTGAACTGGCAGGCGGCCGTCAGCCCCAGCATTTT; CDR3: CASSELAGGRQPQHF
J: TRBJ2-1; size: -; D: TRBD2; V: TRBV19; DNA: TGTGCCAGTAGAGCCGGGACTAGCAGCAGTGAGCAGTTCTTC; CDR3: CASRAGTSSSEQFF
J: TRBJ2-1; size: -; D: TRBD2; V: TRBV5-1; DNA: TGCGCCAGCAGCTTGGGGGCGGGAGTAACCTACAATGAGCAGTTCTTC; CDR3: CASSLGAGVTYNEQFF
J: TRBJ2-1; size: -; D: -; V: TRBV7-9; DNA: TGTGCCAGCAGCTCCGAGGGCCTCTACAATGAGCAGTTCTTC; CDR3: CASSSEGLYNEQFF
J: TRBJ2-7; size: -; D: -; V: TRBV6-1; DNA: TGTGCCAGCAGGAGGAGGGAGTTCTACGAGCAGTACTTC; CDR3: CASRRREFYEQYF
J: TRBJ2-7; size: -; D: -; V: TRBV28; DNA: TGTGCCAGCAGTTTAGTCGGGGGCGAGCAGTACTTC; CDR3: CASSLVGGEQYF
J: TRBJ2-7; size: -; D: TRBD1; V: TRBV5-1; DNA: TGCGCCAGCAGCCCCCGGACAGGGGCCTACGAGCAGTACTTC; CDR3: CASSPRTGAYEQYF
J: TRBJ1-1; size: -; D: -; V: TRBV11-2; DNA: TGTGCCAGCGGCGACGGCCGGAACACTGAAGCTTTCTTT; CDR3: CASGDGRNTEAFF
J: TRBJ2-3; size: few; D: -; V: TRBV6-4; DNA: TGTGCCAGCAGTGACCAGGGACCACAGGGTGTACTGAGGGCCGCTTCGGATACGCAGTATTTT; CDR3: CASSDQGPQGVLRAASDTQYF
J: TRBJ1-2; size: few; D: -; V: TRBV6-4; DNA: TGTGCCAGCAGAGGGGACGAACTTAAACTCTATGGCTACACCTTC; CDR3: CASRGDELKLYGYTF
J: TRBJ2-7; size: once; D: TRBD2; V: TRBV28; DNA: TGTGCCAGCAGTTTACCTCGCGGGAGGAGACACGAGCAGTACTTC; CDR3: CASSLPRGRRHEQYF
J: TRBJ2-1; size: -; D: TRBD1; V: TRBV10-3; DNA: TGTGCCACCGGCCCGGACAGGGTGGGCAATGAGCAGTTCTTC; CDR3: CATGPDRVGNEQFF
J: TRBJ2-7; size: -; D: -; V: TRBV6-1; DNA: TGTGCCAGCAAATCGGGACTTTACTACGAGCAGTACTTC; CDR3: CASKSGLYYEQYF
J: TRBJ2-3; size: -; D: -; V: TRBV6-1; DNA: TGTGCCAGCAGTGCTTGGAGTGATACGCAGTATTTT; CDR3: CASSAWSDTQYF